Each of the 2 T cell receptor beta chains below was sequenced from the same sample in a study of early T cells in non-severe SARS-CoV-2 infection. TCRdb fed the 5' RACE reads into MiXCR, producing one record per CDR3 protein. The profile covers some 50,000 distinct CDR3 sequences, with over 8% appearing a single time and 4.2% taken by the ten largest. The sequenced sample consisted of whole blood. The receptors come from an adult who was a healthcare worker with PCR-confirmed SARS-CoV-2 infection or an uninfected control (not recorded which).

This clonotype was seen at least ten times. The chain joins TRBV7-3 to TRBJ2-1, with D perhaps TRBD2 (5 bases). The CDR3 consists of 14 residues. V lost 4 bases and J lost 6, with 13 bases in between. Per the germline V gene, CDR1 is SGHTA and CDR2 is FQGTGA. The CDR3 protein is CASSSPGSANEQFF. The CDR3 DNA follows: TGTGCCAGCAGCTCACCGGGATCGGCCAATGAGCAGTTCTTC.

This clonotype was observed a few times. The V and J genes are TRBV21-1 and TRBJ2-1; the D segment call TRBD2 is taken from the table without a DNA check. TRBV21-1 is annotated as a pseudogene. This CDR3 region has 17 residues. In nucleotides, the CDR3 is TGTGCCAGCAGCAAACGGGTTAGTAGGCTAGCGGTAGGTGAGCAGTTCTTC. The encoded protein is CASSKRVSRLAVGEQFF.